Listed here is a single T cell receptor beta chain. No antigen is known for it. The source of the sample is a study of cytotoxic CD8 clonotypes in ibrutinib-treated CLL. Study in general: Samples yielded averages of 200,000 to 300,000 productive templates and almost 95,000 productive rearrangements. Study-wide results and caveats: Treatment saw public clonotypes, which were uncommon, either contract or stay stable.

Sequencing used immunoSEQ multiplex PCR; TCRdb keeps in-frame clones, though not all of them. The table shows 95,000 to 100,000 clones, with about 72% occurring only once. Germline CDR1 MNHEY, CDR2 SVGAGI. The V and J ends lost 8 bases and 4 bases, in that order; junction bases with no gene match: 8. This CDR3 is 14 amino acids long. The receptor's source is a human donor with chronic lymphocytic leukemia. The chain joins TRBV6-5 to TRBJ2-7; 10 nucleotides align to TRBD2. The sample in question was PBMCs, obtained after 12 months of ibrutinib treatment. The CDR3, as DNA: TGTGCCAGCTCCGCTAGCGGGGGTAAATACGAGCAGTACTTC. Its translation: CASSASGGKYEQYF.